This TCR beta chain was captured in a study of beta chain features in type 1 diabetes. At the level of the study: Cells sorted and examined across all samples totaled 85 million to 110 million.

General study findings and limits: Shorter TCRB CDR3s, moderately but significantly so, were found in Type 1 diabetes patients in all four CD4+ subsets.

On this clone itself: Its antigen is as yet unknown.

The sequenced template was cDNA made from the entire isolated RNA. Repertoires were generated with immunoSEQ multiplex PCR, while TCRdb's copy carries only in-frame clones and drops some. The sample has 150,000 to 200,000 clones, about 63% seen once; the top ten hold roughly 0.095%. The CDR3 runs to 16 residues. Trimming pared 0 bases from V and 5 bases from J, leaving 14 bases between. The germline V gene has CDR1 SGDLS and CDR2 YYNGEE. Sample: naive CD4+ T cells from blood. This rearrangement joins TRBV9 to TRBJ2-2; weak D call: TRBD2 (6 bases). This clonotype originated in a man aged 25 to 40 with type 1 diabetes. CDR3 in amino acids: CASSVEAAGRTGELFF. CDR3 sequence (DNA): TGTGCCAGCAGCGTAGAGGCGGCGGGGCGGACCGGGGAGCTGTTTTTT.